These 13 T cell receptor beta chains originate from one sample sequenced in a study of T cell responses to AZD1222 COVID-19 vaccine. Here immunoSEQ multiplex PCR was the method, and the copy in TCRdb shows in-frame clones only, minus some. This sample has around 180,000 clones, with more than 75% found just once. Sequences were derived from peripheral blood, sampled on day 0 of MenACWY control vaccination. All receptors derive from an adult in good health.

This chain uses TRBV20-1 with TRBJ1-4; D perhaps matches TRBD1 (5 bases). CDR3 length: 13 residues. The V end was cut by 3 bases, the J end by 6 bases, with 11 bases between. Germline V gene lookup returns CDR1 DFQATT and CDR2 SNEGSKA (reference sequence). CDR3 bases: TGCAGTGCTAGTCGGGAAGGGGATGAAAAACTGTTTTTT. Residues: CSASREGDEKLFF.

This chain joins TRBV7-2 and TRBJ2-1, with 9 bases aligning to TRBD2. The V gene's germline CDR1 is SGHTA and CDR2 FQGNSA. With 3 bases clipped from V and 5 bases from J, the junction kept 5 bases outside the gene matches. CDR3 length equals 15 residues. The CDR3 DNA reads TGTGCCAGCAGCTTTTCGACTAGCGGCGACAATGAGCAGTTCTTC. Protein sequence: CASSFSTSGDNEQFF.

V and J are TRBV13 and TRBJ2-7; TRBD2 agrees at 9 bases. Trimming at V came to 1 base and at J to 5 bases, leaving 9 bases not matched to a gene. Germline-derived CDR1 and CDR2 are PRHDT and FYEKMQ (reference sequence). This CDR3 contains 16 residues. The CDR3 DNA sequence: TGTGCCAGCAGCTTAGAATCGCGGGGGGGCCTACACGAGCAGTACTTC. Translating gives CASSLESRGGLHEQYF. Full variable domain (outside the CDR3, taken from reference TRBV13 and TRBJ2-7): AAGVIQSPRHLIKEKRETATLKCYPIPRHDTVYWYQQGPGQDPQFLISFYEKMQSDKGSIPDRFSAQQFSDYHSELNMSSLELGDSALYFCASSLESRGGLHEQYFGPGTRLTVT.

The chain is built from TRBV29-1 and TRBJ1-5; 8 bases agree with TRBD1. The CDR3 is 16 amino acids. Looked up from germline, CDR1 is SQVTM and CDR2 is ANQGSEA. Losses at the gene ends were 4 bases for V and 0 bases for J; bases not matched to a gene: 8. The chain's CDR3 is CSVGGTGPNSNQPQHF. CDR3 DNA: TGCAGCGTTGGAGGGACAGGACCCAATAGCAATCAGCCCCAGCATTTT.

CDR3 region: CASSTGGSQPQHF. For the CDR3, the DNA is TGTGCCAGCTCGACAGGGGGAAGTCAGCCCCAGCATTTT. The rearrangement uses TRBV7-9 and TRBJ1-5; 9 bases are shared with TRBD1. The CDR3 runs to 13 residues. Unmatched junction bases numbered 5, after V lost 8 bases and J lost 6 bases. Germline lookup yields CDR1 SEHNR and CDR2 FQNEAQ (reference sequence).

J is TRBJ1-2 and V is TRBV18; D is ambiguous. The CDR3 contains 14 residues. The germline V gene has CDR1 KGHSH and CDR2 LQKENI. V lost 1 base and J lost 2, with 8 bases in between. In nucleotides, the CDR3 is TGTGCCAGCTCACCACAGGTGGTGAACTATGGCTACACCTTC. Translation: CASSPQVVNYGYTF.

The CDR3 DNA reads as TGTGCCAGTATTAATGGGAGGGTAGAGGACACTGAAGCTTTCTTT. Translating it yields CASINGRVEDTEAFF. The chain recombines TRBV19 with TRBJ1-1, with D unclear. Trimming took 7 bases from V and 3 from J, leaving 18 bases between them. CDR3 length: 15 residues. Germline-derived CDR1 and CDR2 are LNHDA and SQIVND (reference sequence). Filled out from reference TRBV19 and TRBJ1-1, the complete variable domain reads DGGITQSPKYLFRKEGQNVTLSCEQNLNHDAMYWYRQDPGQGLRLIYYSQIVNDFQKGDIAEGYSVSREKKESFPLTVTSAQKNPTAFYLCASINGRVEDTEAFFGQGTRLTVV.

The chain links TRBV24-1 to TRBJ2-7; 10 bases map to TRBD1. The V and J ends lost 9 bases and 5 bases, in that order; junction bases with no gene match: 6. The length of the CDR3 is 13 residues. The V gene's germline CDR1 is KGHDR and CDR2 SFDVKD. CDR3 bases: TGTGCCACCCGCCCGACAGGGGGCAACGAGCAGTACTTC. Encoded protein: CATRPTGGNEQYF.

The rearrangement joins TRBV6-2 or TRBV6-3 to TRBJ1-5, with a weak D call TRBD1 (5 bases). Trimming pared 6 bases from V and 0 bases from J, leaving 12 bases between. Germline values: CDR1 MNHEY, CDR2 SVGEGT. The CDR3 covers 15 residues. CDR3 sequence (DNA): TGTGCCAGCAGGCCTCCAGGGAATAGCAATCAGCCCCAGCATTTT. Translating it yields CASRPPGNSNQPQHF.

The rearrangement links TRBV5-1 to TRBJ2-7, with unresolved D. Germline CDR1 reads SGHRS; CDR2 reads YFSETQ. The CDR3 is 14 residues long. V lost 4 bases, J lost 1 base, and 12 bases lay in between. As DNA, the CDR3 is TGCGCCAGCAGCCCCGTCCCGGATTCCTACGAGCAGTACTTC. It specifies CASSPVPDSYEQYF.

This clone has just one count. V usage is TRBV27 and J usage is TRBJ1-5; D unresolved. Germline V CDR1 and CDR2: MNHEY, SMNVEV (reference sequence). V was pared by 2 bases and J by 4 bases, with 12 bases between. The CDR3 is made up of 15 amino acids. The CDR3 DNA sequence: TGTGCCAGCAGTTTAATGGGAGCGGGAAATCAGCCCCAGCATTTT. Amino acid sequence: CASSLMGAGNQPQHF.

The chain combines TRBV19 with TRBJ1-1; 7 bases map to TRBD1. Germline V gene sequence: CDR1 LNHDA, CDR2 SQIVND (reference sequence). The V gene end was trimmed by 5 bases and the J gene end by 0 bases; junction bases not matched to a gene: 9. CDR3 length: 16 residues. In DNA, the CDR3 is TGTGCCAGTAGTGCACGACAGGGTGGGATGAACACTGAAGCTTTCTTT. It specifies CASSARQGGMNTEAFF.

The chain recombines TRBV7-2 with TRBJ2-4, with D perhaps TRBD1 (6 bases). The CDR3 contains 15 residues. V was trimmed by 5 bases and J by 8 bases, leaving 19 bases between them. Germline V gene sequence: CDR1 SGHTA, CDR2 FQGNSA. The CDR3 region has the DNA TGTGCCAGCAGCACCCACAGGGACCCCGTGGACATTCAGTACTTC. It yields the protein CASSTHRDPVDIQYF. Based on the CDR3 plus reference TRBV7-2 and TRBJ2-4, the full variable domain is GAGVSQSPSNKVTEKGKDVELRCDPISGHTALYWYRQSLGQGLEFLIYFQGNSAPDKSGLPSDRFSAERTGGSVSTLTIQRTQQEDSAVYLCASSTHRDPVDIQYFGAGTRLSVL.